A single sample gave rise to the 10 T cell receptor beta chains below, sequenced in a study of sequential checkpoint blockade in melanoma. Profiled with immunoSEQ multiplex PCR; TCRdb holds only in-frame clones, not every one. The profile shows some 26,000 clones, roughly 73% of them singletons. Sample treatment: randomized to nivolumab then ipilimumab (arm A) or the reverse (arm B). The material sequenced was CD8+ T cells sorted from blood (inferred from file names), taken from a patient given nivolumab and ipilimumab in sequence. All receptors derive from a human donor with melanoma.

The rearrangement joins TRBV27 to TRBJ1-3; D ambiguous. The V gene's germline CDR1 is MNHEY and CDR2 SMNVEV (reference sequence). The CDR3 sequence is 15 residues long. V was cut by 2 bases and J by 2 bases, with 10 bases left in between. Here the CDR3 reads CASSLRGVAGNTIYF. In nucleotides, the CDR3 is TGTGCCAGCAGTTTACGCGGGGTTGCTGGAAACACCATATATTTT.

This clone was recorded once. V is TRBV15 and J is TRBJ1-2, with a possible D match to TRBD1 (6 bases). The V and J ends lost 3 bases and 8 bases respectively, with 19 bases between them. The CDR3 runs 15 residues. CDR1 and CDR2 from the germline V gene are LNHNV and YYDKDF (reference sequence). The CDR3 DNA reads as TGTGCCACCAGCAGTCTCACCGGGGACATTCTGGGCTACACCTTC. Translating gives CATSSLTGDILGYTF.

This clone was found a few times. V usage is TRBV28 and J usage is TRBJ2-7; D not certain. The germline V gene encodes CDR1 MDHEN and CDR2 SYDVKM. V shed 3 bases and J shed 3 bases, with 6 bases lying between them. This CDR3 contains 12 residues. The CDR3 DNA is TGTGCCAGCAGTTTGCTTAGCTACGAGCAGTACTTC. Translating gives CASSLLSYEQYF. Using reference TRBV28 and TRBJ2-7 for the parts outside the CDR3, the full variable domain is DVKVTQSSRYLVKRTGEKVFLECVQDMDHENMFWYRQDPGLGLRLIYFSYDVKMKEKGDIPEGYSVSREKKERFSLILESASTNQTSMYLCASSLLSYEQYFGPGTRLTVT.

The chain recombines TRBV6-6 with TRBJ2-1; no definite D call. Germline lookup yields CDR1 MNHNY and CDR2 SVGAGI (reference sequence). V dropped 6 bases and J dropped 0 bases, with 15 bases sitting between them. CDR3 length: 16 amino acids. In DNA, the CDR3 is TGTGCCAGCAGCGCTCTGGAGCCGAGCTCCTACAATGAGCAGTTCTTC. It is translated as CASSALEPSSYNEQFF.

The chain joins TRBV6-1 to TRBJ2-1, with 11 bases fitting TRBD2. Germline CDR1 is MNHNS and CDR2 is SASEGT. CDR3 length: 15 amino acids. The trim removed 7 bases at V and 4 bases at J, leaving 6 bases unmatched. The CDR3 reads CASTVLAGGYNEQFF. CDR3 in DNA: TGTGCCAGCACCGTCCTAGCGGGGGGTTACAATGAGCAGTTCTTC.

CDR3 residues: CASSATTTGLDRDYEQYF. As DNA, the CDR3 is TGTGCCAGCAGCGCAACAACGACAGGGTTGGACAGGGACTACGAGCAGTACTTC. The chain employs TRBV9 and TRBJ2-7, with 8 positions matching TRBD1. The CDR3 has 18 residues. CDR1 is SGDLS and CDR2 is YYNGEE in the germline V gene. J lost 3 bases, V lost 3 bases, and 17 bases had no gene match.

This chain connects TRBV9 to TRBJ2-7; the match to TRBD2 covers 8 bases. The CDR3 consists of 14 residues. V trimming: 0 bases; J trimming: 5 bases; junction bases outside the gene matches: 4. The germline gives CDR1 SGDLS, CDR2 YYNGEE. The CDR3 sequence is CASSVGAGGDEQYF. The CDR3 region has the DNA TGTGCCAGCAGCGTAGGGGCGGGAGGAGACGAGCAGTACTTC.

The chain couples TRBV27 to TRBJ2-7; D perhaps matches TRBD2 (6 bases). The CDR3 has 13 residues. Trimming removed 3 bases from V and 1 base from J, with 7 bases in between. Germline lookup yields CDR1 MNHEY and CDR2 SMNVEV (reference sequence). The CDR3: CASSFGGSYEQYF. The CDR3, as DNA: TGTGCCAGCAGTTTCGGGGGATCCTACGAGCAGTACTTC.

The V gene is TRBV27, the J gene TRBJ1-1, with unresolved D. Germline CDR1 MNHEY, CDR2 SMNVEV (reference sequence). V shed 5 bases and J shed 4 bases, with 11 bases lying between them. CDR3 length: 13 amino acids. In nucleotides, the CDR3 is TGTGCCAGCAGTCCTACCACTATCACTGAAGCTTTCTTT. Its protein is CASSPTTITEAFF.

The CDR3 region is CASSQDINSGNEKLFF. The DNA for the CDR3 is TGCGCCAGCAGCCAAGATATTAACTCCGGGAATGAAAAACTGTTTTTT. V usage is TRBV4-3 and J usage is TRBJ1-4, with D unresolved. The germline gives CDR1 LGHNA, CDR2 YSLEER. There are 16 residues in the CDR3. V was trimmed by 0 bases and J by 5 bases, leaving 13 bases between them.